The next 19 T cell receptor beta chains were all read from a single sample in a study. One entry per CDR3 protein results from TCRdb running MiXCR on the 5' RACE reads. The table has some 54,000 distinct CDR3 sequences, more than 15% seen once. The source material was naive CD4+ T cells sorted from blood. Noted subset: naive CD4+ T cells, CD4+CD45RA+CD25-. The receptors were gathered from a female donor with breast cancer.

This clonotype was detected only a few times. The CDR3 loop reads CASSQDWQSRYNEQFF. The CDR3, as DNA: TGCGCCAGCAGCCAAGATTGGCAGTCTCGGTACAATGAGCAGTTCTTC. This sequence joins TRBV4-3 and TRBJ2-1, with D unclear. The CDR3 loop spans 16 amino acids. The V end lost 0 bases, the J end lost 4 bases, and 13 bases lay between the germline ends. Germline lookup yields CDR1 LGHNA and CDR2 YSLEER.

This clonotype was seen only a few times. The chain is built from TRBV19 and TRBJ1-2; 9 bases map to TRBD1. This CDR3 has 14 residues. V shed 9 bases and J 3 bases; nucleotides not matched to a gene: 8. CDR1 is LNHDA and CDR2 is SQIVND in the germline V gene (reference sequence). CDR3 sequence reads: CASRTGGADYGYTF. CDR3 DNA sequence: TGTGCCAGCAGAACAGGGGGCGCCGACTATGGCTACACCTTC.

The V gene is TRBV4-1, the J gene TRBJ2-7; 11 bases are a match to TRBD1. CDR1 and CDR2 (germline): MGHRA, YSYEKL. J gave up 5 bases and V 4 bases, and 10 bases lay outside the gene matches. This CDR3 has 16 residues. CDR3 DNA sequence: TGCGCCAGCAGCCCCTTGGGGGACAGGGGGTTCCACGAGCAGTACTTC. Its translation is CASSPLGDRGFHEQYF.

This clonotype occurred many times. This rearrangement joins TRBV12-3 or TRBV12-4 to TRBJ1-1; D gene unclear. There are 15 residues in the CDR3. V lost 1 base and J 0 bases, leaving 9 bases between the germline ends. DNA of the CDR3: TGTGCCAGCAGTTTAGATACATCCATGAACACTGAAGCTTTCTTT. This codes for CASSLDTSMNTEAFF.

This clonotype has a handful of counts. The chain has TRBV29-1 and TRBJ1-2; D is uncertain. The CDR3 spans 12 residues. In germline, CDR1 is SQVTM, CDR2 ANQGSEA. V shed 6 bases and J shed 8 bases, with 16 bases lying between them. The CDR3 loop is CSVNKAGGGYTF. CDR3 bases: TGCAGCGTCAATAAAGCGGGAGGGGGCTACACCTTC.

The chain recombines TRBV5-6 with TRBJ2-3; 16 nucleotides align to TRBD2. J gave up 6 bases and V 5 bases, and 9 bases lay outside the gene matches. This CDR3 has 17 residues. Germline-derived CDR1 and CDR2 are SGHDT and YYEEEE. In DNA, the CDR3 is TGTGCCAGCAGTTCCGGGACTAGCGGGAGGGCAGGGGATACGCAGTATTTT. It specifies CASSSGTSGRAGDTQYF. The whole variable domain, filled in from reference TRBV5-6 and TRBJ2-3, reads DAGVTQSPTHLIKTRGQQVTLRCSPKSGHDTVSWYQQALGQGPQFIFQYYEEEERQRGNFPDRFSGHQFPNYSSELNVNALLLGDSALYLCASSSGTSGRAGDTQYFGPGTRLTVL.

This clonotype has a count of ten or more. The chain uses TRBV4-2 and TRBJ2-4; D could derive from TRBD1 or TRBD2 (5 bases each). The CDR3 runs 13 residues. V was pared by 4 bases and J by 8 bases, with 12 bases between. Germline CDR1 reads LGHNA; CDR2 reads YNFKEQ. For the CDR3, the DNA is TGTGCCAGCAGCCCTCGGGACCCCTACATTCAGTACTTC. Protein product: CASSPRDPYIQYF.

Ten or more counts support this clonotype. The chain couples TRBV12-3 or TRBV12-4 to TRBJ2-1; possibly TRBD1 or TRBD2 for D (6 bases each). Trimming shortened V by 8 bases and J by 10 bases, and 15 bases separated the two germline ends. The length of the CDR3 is 12 residues. The CDR3 DNA reads TGTGCCAGCGAGGGGGGATATGGGGAGCAGTTCTTC. Protein: CASEGGYGEQFF.

Remarks on this clonotype: This may be a read error, as it is one base from a much larger clone. The conserved phenylalanine or tryptophan is not found at the CDR3 terminus, so this likely reflects a read error. The V gene is TRBV29-1, the J gene TRBJ2-3; 7 positions agree with TRBD2. The CDR3 length is 14 residues. V was pared by 2 bases and J by 3 bases, with 5 bases of the junction left unmatched. Germline CDR1 reads SQVTM; CDR2 reads ANQGSEA. CDR3 sequence (DNA): TGCAGCGTTGAACCCGCGGGAGCTACAGATACGCAGTATCTT. It codes for CSVEPAGATDTQYL.

This clonotype came up a few times. This rearrangement joins TRBV6-9 to TRBJ2-7, with D uncertain. The germline V and J ends were trimmed by 7 bases and 1 base, with 17 bases remaining between them. CDR1 and CDR2 (germline): MNHGY, SVAAGI. This CDR3 has 15 residues. Written as DNA, the CDR3 is TGTGCCAGCAAAACACCTCGGGCCACTTCCTACGAGCAGTACTTC. Translated, it gives CASKTPRATSYEQYF.

About this clonotype itself: This may stem from a read error, because a much larger clone lies one nucleotide away. This sequence joins TRBV29-1 and TRBJ2-1; either TRBD1 or TRBD2 may fit D (5 bases each). The V gene's germline CDR1 is SQVTM and CDR2 ANQGSEA. CDR3 length equals 11 residues. CDR3 loop: CSVEAGLVGKF. CDR3 bases: TGCAGCGTTGAAGCGGGGCTAGTGGGGAAATTC.

This clonotype was detected a few times. The DNA for the CDR3 is TGTGCCAGCAGTCTTACTAGCGCTGGGGCCAACGTCCTGACTTTC. Translation: CASSLTSAGANVLTF. The chain carries TRBV6-4 and TRBJ2-6; 7 bases agree with TRBD2. CDR1 is MRHNA, CDR2 SNTAGT, per germline. This CDR3 is built from 15 residues. J lost 2 bases, V lost 5 bases, and 3 bases had no gene match.

This clonotype was detected a few times. This chain joins TRBV12-3 or TRBV12-4 and TRBJ2-1; no clear D. CDR3 length: 17 residues. V lost 3 bases, J lost 0 bases, and 15 bases lay in between. DNA of the CDR3: TGTGCCAGCAGTTTGGTTTGGAAGCCCAGCTCCTACAATGAGCAGTTCTTC. Its translation is CASSLVWKPSSYNEQFF.

Concerning this clonotype itself: This could be a read error, since a much larger clone is one nucleotide away. V usage is TRBV5-1 and J usage is TRBJ1-1, with 7 bases that match TRBD1. V gave up 3 bases and J gave up 1 base; unmatched junction bases: 6. The CDR3 covers 15 residues. Germline CDR1 reads SGHRS; CDR2 reads YFSETQ. The CDR3 loop is CASSSTGQTNTEAFF. CDR3 nucleotides: TGCGCCAGCAGCTCGACGGGACAGACGAACACTGAAGCTTTCTTT.

The V and J genes are TRBV7-2 and TRBJ2-2, with a possible D match to TRBD2 (5 bases). Trimming removed 1 base at V and 4 bases at J, with 13 bases between. Germline CDR1 reads SGHTA; CDR2 reads FQGNSA. The CDR3 sequence is 16 residues long. The DNA for the CDR3 is TGTGCCAGCAGCTTAGAGTTTTCGGGATTCACCGGGGAGCTGTTTTTT. It translates to CASSLEFSGFTGELFF.

The CDR3 region has the DNA TGCAGTGCTACGGACAGGGTCTACGAGCAGTACTTC. Its translation: CSATDRVYEQYF. The chain is built from TRBV20-1 and TRBJ2-7; 8 bases are a match to TRBD1. With 4 bases clipped from V and 3 bases from J, the junction kept 2 bases outside the gene matches. The length of the CDR3 is 12 residues. Per germline, CDR1 DFQATT and CDR2 SNEGSKA (reference sequence).

This clonotype has at least ten counts. This chain uses TRBV5-1 with TRBJ2-5; TRBD1 or TRBD2 may be the D gene (5 bases each). V lost 3 bases to trimming and J lost 0 bases, with 9 bases between them. Germline V gene sequence: CDR1 SGHRS, CDR2 YFSETQ. The CDR3 has 14 amino acids. The CDR3 loop is CASSSGPNQETQYF. The DNA of the CDR3 is TGCGCCAGCAGCTCGGGACCGAACCAAGAGACCCAGTACTTC.

Note on this clonotype: This may be a read error: a much more frequent sequence differs by one nucleotide. The V and J genes are TRBV7-6 and TRBJ2-7; D possibly corresponds to TRBD1 (6 bases). This CDR3 has 14 amino acids. The germline V gene encodes CDR1 SGHVS and CDR2 FNYEAQ. Trimming shortened V by 5 bases and J by 1 base, and 12 bases separated the two germline ends. This CDR3 reads CASSTPRGSYEQYF. The DNA for the CDR3 is TGTGCCAGCAGCACCCCCAGGGGATCCTACGAGCAGTACTTC.

This clonotype was counted ten times or more. The chain employs TRBV27 and TRBJ1-5; TRBD1 might be the D (5 bases). The CDR3 extends over 15 amino acids. Trimming shortened V by 4 bases and J by 5 bases, and 15 bases separated the two germline ends. Germline V lookup: CDR1 MNHEY, CDR2 SMNVEV (reference sequence). The CDR3 nucleotides read TGTGCCAGCAGTTCGGGGGGGTGGGTTGATCAGCCCCAGCATTTT. Translating it yields CASSSGGWVDQPQHF.